This entry features one TCR beta chain sequence. Its antigen is not known. This sample is drawn from a study of CD8 T cells in ankylosing spondylitis. Points from the study as a whole: According to the report, clones linked to the disease were significantly enriched in matched synovial fluid samples taken from ankylosing spondylitis patients. Characteristic of ankylosing spondylitis blood, it appeared, was a TCR beta motif comprising roughly eight highly homologous variants. Disease-linked clones were found to be CD8+ and relatively rare in peripheral blood.

The CDR3 is 15 amino acids. Looked up from germline, CDR1 is SNHLY and CDR2 is FYNNEI. V shed 1 base and J shed 8 bases, with 15 bases lying between them. Quantitative barcoded 5'-RACE was used to prepare TCR beta libraries. TCRdb recomputed calls from the 5' RACE reads with MiXCR, one row per CDR3 protein. In the table there are about 220,000 distinct CDR3 sequences, about a sixth of which are singletons. The sequenced material came from blood, either unsorted or a sorted T cell fraction (not recorded which). The chain is built from TRBV2 and TRBJ2-1; D perhaps matches TRBD2 (7 bases). This receptor was taken from a male donor with ankylosing spondylitis. The CDR3 loop is CASSEGGGLFYEQFF. The CDR3 DNA is TGTGCCAGCAGTGAAGGGGGGGGGCTTTTCTATGAGCAGTTCTTC.